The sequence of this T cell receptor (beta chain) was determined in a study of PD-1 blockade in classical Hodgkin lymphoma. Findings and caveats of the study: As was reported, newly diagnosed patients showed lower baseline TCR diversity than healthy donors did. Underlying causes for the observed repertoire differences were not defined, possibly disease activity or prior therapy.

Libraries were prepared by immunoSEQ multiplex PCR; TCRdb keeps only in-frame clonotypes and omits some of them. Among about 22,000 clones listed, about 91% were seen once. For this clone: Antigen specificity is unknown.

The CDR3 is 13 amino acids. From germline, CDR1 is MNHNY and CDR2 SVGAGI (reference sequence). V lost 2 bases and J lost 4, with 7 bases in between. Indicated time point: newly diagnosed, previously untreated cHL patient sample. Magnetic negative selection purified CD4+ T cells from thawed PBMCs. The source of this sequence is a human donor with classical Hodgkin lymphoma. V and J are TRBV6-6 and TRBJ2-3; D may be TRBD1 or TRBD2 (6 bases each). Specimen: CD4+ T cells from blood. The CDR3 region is CASSYRGADTQYF. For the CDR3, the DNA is TGTGCCAGCAGTTACAGGGGGGCAGATACGCAGTATTTT.